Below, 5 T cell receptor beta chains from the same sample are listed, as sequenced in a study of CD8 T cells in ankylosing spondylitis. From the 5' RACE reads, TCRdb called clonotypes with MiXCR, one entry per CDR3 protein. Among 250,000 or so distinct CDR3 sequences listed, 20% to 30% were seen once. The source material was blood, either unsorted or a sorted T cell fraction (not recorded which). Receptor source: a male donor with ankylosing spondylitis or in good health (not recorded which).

In nucleotides, the CDR3 is TGCGCCACAGCCAATACGCAGTATTTT. This sequence encodes CATANTQYF. V and J are TRBV10-2 and TRBJ2-3; no clear D. This CDR3 is 9 amino acids long. CDR1 and CDR2 (germline): WSHSY, SAAADI. The germline V and J ends were trimmed by 10 bases and 7 bases, with 6 bases remaining between them.

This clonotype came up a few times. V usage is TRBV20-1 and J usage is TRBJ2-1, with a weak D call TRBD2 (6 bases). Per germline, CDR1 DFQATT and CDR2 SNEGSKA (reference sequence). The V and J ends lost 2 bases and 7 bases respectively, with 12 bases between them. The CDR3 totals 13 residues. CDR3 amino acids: CSARPGGANEQFF. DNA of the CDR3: TGCAGTGCTAGACCCGGGGGAGCAAATGAGCAGTTCTTC.

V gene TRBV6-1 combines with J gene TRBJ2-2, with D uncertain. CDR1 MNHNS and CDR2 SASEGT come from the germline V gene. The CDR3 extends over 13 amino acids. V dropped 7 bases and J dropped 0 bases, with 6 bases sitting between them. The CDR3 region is CASKGTNTGELFF. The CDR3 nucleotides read TGTGCCAGCAAGGGAACGAACACCGGGGAGCTGTTTTTT.

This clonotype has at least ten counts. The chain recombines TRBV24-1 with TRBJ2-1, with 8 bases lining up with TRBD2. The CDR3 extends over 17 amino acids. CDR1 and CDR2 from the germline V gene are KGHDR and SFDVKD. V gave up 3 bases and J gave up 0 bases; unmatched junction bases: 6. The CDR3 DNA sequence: TGTGCCACCAGTGATCATACAGCGGGGGCCTCCTACAATGAGCAGTTCTTC. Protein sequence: CATSDHTAGASYNEQFF.

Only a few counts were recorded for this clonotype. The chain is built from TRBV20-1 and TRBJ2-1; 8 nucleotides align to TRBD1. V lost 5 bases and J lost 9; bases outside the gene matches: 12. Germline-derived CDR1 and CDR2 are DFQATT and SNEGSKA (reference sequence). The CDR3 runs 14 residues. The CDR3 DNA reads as TGCAGTGCTGCAGGACAGGGAGGTCTGGTTGAGCAGTTCTTC. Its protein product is CSAAGQGGLVEQFF.